This T cell receptor (beta chain) is drawn from a study of control samples from healthy donors and cancer patients. The repertoire was sequenced with immunoSEQ multiplex PCR; TCRdb's copy has only in-frame clones and lacks some. Altogether under 100,000 clones are present, more than 85% being singletons, with the ten largest covering approximately 1.5%. The source material was blood. The receptor's source is a woman in her 30s in good health.

The CDR3 sequence: CASSDGGGELFF. The CDR3 DNA reads TGTGCCAGCAGTGACGGGGGAGGGGAGCTGTTTTTT. This chain joins TRBV2 and TRBJ2-2; tentative D call: TRBD2 (6 bases). Germline V gene sequence: CDR1 SNHLY, CDR2 FYNNEI. The CDR3 consists of 12 residues. The V and J ends lost 3 bases and 8 bases respectively, with 7 bases between them.